This T cell receptor beta chain was recorded in a study of cytomegalovirus exposure and HLA in healthy donors. Looking at the study overall: Around 79 million unique TCRs, all from HLA-typed donors, were included in an early release of the data. The study's findings and limits: Among CMV-associated TCR beta chains, most appeared HLA-restricted in a later analysis. An assumption of roughly uniform sequencing depth across donors underlay the presence/absence analyses.

CDR1 and CDR2 (germline): MNHNS, SASEGT. Trimming left V 6 bases short and J 11 bases short, with 13 bases between. This CDR3 has 12 amino acids. About this clone: Antigen unknown.

Likely unrecorded immune exposures existed in these nominally healthy donors. Both 60 Vbeta primers and 13 Jbeta primers went into the PCR. Sequenced by immunoSEQ multiplex PCR; TCRdb stores in-frame clones only, minus some. This sample carries more than 50,000 clones, about three quarters of them seen once, and the ten largest clones take approximately 2.3%. The chain joins TRBV6-1 to TRBJ1-4; D is unresolved. The receptor was derived from a female donor in good health and CMV-seronegative. Input material: PBMCs. The CDR3 protein is CASRELGGKLFF. The CDR3 DNA reads TGTGCCAGCAGGGAGCTCGGAGGGAAACTGTTTTTT.